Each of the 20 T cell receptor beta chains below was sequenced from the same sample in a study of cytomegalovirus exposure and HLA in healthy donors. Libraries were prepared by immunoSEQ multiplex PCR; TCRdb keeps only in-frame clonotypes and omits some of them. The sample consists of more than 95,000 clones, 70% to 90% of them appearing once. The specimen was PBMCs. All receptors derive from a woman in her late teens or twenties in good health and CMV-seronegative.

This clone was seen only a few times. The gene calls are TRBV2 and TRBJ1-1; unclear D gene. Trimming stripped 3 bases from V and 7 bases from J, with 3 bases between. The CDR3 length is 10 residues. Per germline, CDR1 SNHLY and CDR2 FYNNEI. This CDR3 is CASSDSEAFF. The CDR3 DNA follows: TGTGCCAGCAGTGACAGTGAAGCTTTCTTT.

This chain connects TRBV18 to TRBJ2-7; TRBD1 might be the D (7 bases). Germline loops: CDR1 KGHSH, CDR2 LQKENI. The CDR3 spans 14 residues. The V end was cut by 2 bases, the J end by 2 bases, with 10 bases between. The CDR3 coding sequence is TGTGCCAGCTCACCAAGCAGGGGGGCCTACGAGCAGTACTTC. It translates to CASSPSRGAYEQYF. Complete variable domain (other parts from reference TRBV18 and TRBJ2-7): NAGVMQNPRHLVRRRGQEARLRCSPMKGHSHVYWYRQLPEEGLKFMVYLQKENIIDESGMPKERFSAEFPKEGPSILRIQQVVRGDSAAYFCASSPSRGAYEQYFGPGTRLTVT.

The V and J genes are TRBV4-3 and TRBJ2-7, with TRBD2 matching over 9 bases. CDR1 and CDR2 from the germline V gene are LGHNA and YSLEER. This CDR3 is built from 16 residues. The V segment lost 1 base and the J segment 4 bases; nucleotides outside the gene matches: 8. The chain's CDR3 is CASSQAIAGAEYEQYF. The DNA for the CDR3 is TGCGCCAGCAGCCAAGCTATAGCGGGAGCAGAATACGAGCAGTACTTC.

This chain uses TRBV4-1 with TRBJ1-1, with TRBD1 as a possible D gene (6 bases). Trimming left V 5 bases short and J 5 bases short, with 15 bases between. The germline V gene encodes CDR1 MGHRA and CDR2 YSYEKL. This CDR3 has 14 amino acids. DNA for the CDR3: TGCGCCAGCAGCGGACCCCTGAGGGGGACTGAAGCTTTCTTT. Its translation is CASSGPLRGTEAFF.

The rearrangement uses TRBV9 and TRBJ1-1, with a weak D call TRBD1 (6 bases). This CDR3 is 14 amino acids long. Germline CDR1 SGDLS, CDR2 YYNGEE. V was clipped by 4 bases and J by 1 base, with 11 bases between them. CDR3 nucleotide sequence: TGTGCCAGCAGCCCGAGACAGGAGAACACTGAAGCTTTCTTT. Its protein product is CASSPRQENTEAFF.

CDR3 sequence reads: CAIGGLAGVTSTDTQYF. The CDR3 region has the DNA TGTGCCATCGGAGGACTAGCGGGGGTTACTAGCACAGATACGCAGTATTTT. J is TRBJ2-3 and V is TRBV10-3; 13 bases line up with TRBD2. The CDR3 is 17 residues long. Looked up from germline, CDR1 is ENHRY and CDR2 is SYGVKD. Trimming took 8 bases from V and 0 from J; bases not matched to a gene: 8.

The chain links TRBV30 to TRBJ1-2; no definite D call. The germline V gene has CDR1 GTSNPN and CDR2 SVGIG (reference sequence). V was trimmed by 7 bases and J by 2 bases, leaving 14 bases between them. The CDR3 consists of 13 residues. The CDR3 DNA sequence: TGTGCCTTAAGCACGGAGGAAAACTATGGCTACACCTTC. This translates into CALSTEENYGYTF.

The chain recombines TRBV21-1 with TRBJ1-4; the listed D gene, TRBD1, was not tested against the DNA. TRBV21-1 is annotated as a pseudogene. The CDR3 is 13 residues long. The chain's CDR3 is CASSPSRDSELFF. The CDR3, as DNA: TGTGCCAGCAGCCCAAGCAGGGATTCGGAACTGTTTTTT.

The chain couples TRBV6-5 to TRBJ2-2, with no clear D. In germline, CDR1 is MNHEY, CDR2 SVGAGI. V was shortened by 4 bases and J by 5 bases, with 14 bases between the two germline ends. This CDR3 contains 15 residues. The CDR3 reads CASSSNPSYTGELFF. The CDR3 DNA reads TGTGCCAGCAGTTCTAACCCCTCGTATACCGGGGAGCTGTTTTTT.

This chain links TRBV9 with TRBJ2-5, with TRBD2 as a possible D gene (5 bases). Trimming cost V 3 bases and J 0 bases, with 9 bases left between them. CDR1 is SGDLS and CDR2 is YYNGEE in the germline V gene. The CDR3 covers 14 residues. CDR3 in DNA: TGTGCCAGCAGCGAGGGCGGGCACCAAGAGACCCAGTACTTC. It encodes CASSEGGHQETQYF.

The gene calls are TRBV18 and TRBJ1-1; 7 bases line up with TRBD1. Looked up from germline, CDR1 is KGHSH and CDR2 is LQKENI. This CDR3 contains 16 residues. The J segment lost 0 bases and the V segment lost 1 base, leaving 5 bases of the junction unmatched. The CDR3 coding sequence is TGTGCCAGCTCACCACGATTACAGGGGATGAACACTGAAGCTTTCTTT. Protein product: CASSPRLQGMNTEAFF. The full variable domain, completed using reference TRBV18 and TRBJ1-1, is NAGVMQNPRHLVRRRGQEARLRCSPMKGHSHVYWYRQLPEEGLKFMVYLQKENIIDESGMPKERFSAEFPKEGPSILRIQQVVRGDSAAYFCASSPRLQGMNTEAFFGQGTRLTVV.

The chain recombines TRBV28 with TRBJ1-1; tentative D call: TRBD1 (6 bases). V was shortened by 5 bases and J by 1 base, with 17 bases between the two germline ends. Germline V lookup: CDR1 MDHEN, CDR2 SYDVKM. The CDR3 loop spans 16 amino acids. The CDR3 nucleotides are TGTGCCAGCAGTCCAGCTGGGGGCGGAAGGAACACTGAAGCTTTCTTT. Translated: CASSPAGGGRNTEAFF.

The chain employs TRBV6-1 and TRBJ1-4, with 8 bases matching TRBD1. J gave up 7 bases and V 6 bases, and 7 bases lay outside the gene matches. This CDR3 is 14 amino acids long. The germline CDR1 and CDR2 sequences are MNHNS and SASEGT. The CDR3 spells CASSQGARGEKLFF. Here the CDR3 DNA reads TGTGCCAGCAGCCAGGGGGCGCGGGGTGAAAAACTGTTTTTT.

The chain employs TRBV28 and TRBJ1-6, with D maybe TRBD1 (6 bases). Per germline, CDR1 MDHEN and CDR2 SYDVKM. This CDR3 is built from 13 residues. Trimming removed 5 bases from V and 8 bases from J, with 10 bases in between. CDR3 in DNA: TGTGCCAGCAGTGGACAGTCTTATTCACCCCTCCACTTT. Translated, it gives CASSGQSYSPLHF.

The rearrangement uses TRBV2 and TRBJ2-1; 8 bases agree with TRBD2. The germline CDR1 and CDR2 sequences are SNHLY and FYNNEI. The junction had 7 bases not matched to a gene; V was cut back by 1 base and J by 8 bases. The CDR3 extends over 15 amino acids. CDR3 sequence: CASSEEGLATHEQFF. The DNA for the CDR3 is TGTGCCAGCAGTGAAGAAGGACTAGCAACGCATGAGCAGTTCTTC.

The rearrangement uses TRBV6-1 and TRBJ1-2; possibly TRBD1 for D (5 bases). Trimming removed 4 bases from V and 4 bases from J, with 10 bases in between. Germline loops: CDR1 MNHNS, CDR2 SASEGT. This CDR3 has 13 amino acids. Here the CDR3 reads CASSVPGSYGYTF. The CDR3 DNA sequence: TGTGCCAGCAGTGTCCCAGGGTCCTATGGCTACACCTTC.

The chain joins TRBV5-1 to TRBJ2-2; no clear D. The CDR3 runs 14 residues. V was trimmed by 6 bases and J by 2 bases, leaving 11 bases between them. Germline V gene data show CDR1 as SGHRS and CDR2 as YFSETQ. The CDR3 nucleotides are TGCGCCAGCACGCCCCAGACTAACACCGGGGAGCTGTTTTTT. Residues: CASTPQTNTGELFF.

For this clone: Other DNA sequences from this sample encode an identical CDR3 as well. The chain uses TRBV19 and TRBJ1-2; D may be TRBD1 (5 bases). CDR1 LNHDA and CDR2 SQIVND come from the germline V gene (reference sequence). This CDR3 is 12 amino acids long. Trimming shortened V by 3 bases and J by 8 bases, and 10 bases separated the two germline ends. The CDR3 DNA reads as TGTGCCAGTAGTATTGGGGCTCAAGGCTACACCTTC. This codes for CASSIGAQGYTF.

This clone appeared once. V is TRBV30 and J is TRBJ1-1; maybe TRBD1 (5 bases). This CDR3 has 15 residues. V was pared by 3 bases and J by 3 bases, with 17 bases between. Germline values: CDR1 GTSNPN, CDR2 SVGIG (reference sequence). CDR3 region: CAWRPADRPYTEAFF. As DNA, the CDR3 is TGTGCCTGGAGACCCGCCGACAGACCCTACACTGAAGCTTTCTTT.

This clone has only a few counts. The CDR3 region is CASSLSGKSQGRGYTF. The DNA for the CDR3 is TGTGCCAGCAGTTTATCGGGCAAGAGCCAGGGGCGAGGCTACACCTTC. This chain links TRBV27 with TRBJ1-2; TRBD1 might be the D (6 bases). Germline lookup yields CDR1 MNHEY and CDR2 SMNVEV (reference sequence). V was cut by 0 bases and J by 8 bases, with 19 bases left in between. The CDR3 has 16 amino acids.